The sequence of this TCR beta chain was determined in a study of shared clonotypes between healthy human individuals. Turning to the study itself: Every donor yielded three CD4 naive, three CD4 memory, two CD8 naive and one CD8 memory plate.

This table comes from immunoSEQ multiplex PCR, and its TCRdb copy is limited to in-frame clones, with some not included. The sample lists 2 million to 2.5 million clones, approximately 94% occurring once. Only CD45RO-negative cells positively selected for CCR7 counted as naive CD8 cells, so terminally differentiated effector memory CD45RA+ cells were excluded. Nashville, Tennessee was home to all donors, who were Caucasian adults. Per the germline V gene, CDR1 is SGHNT and CDR2 is YYREEE (reference sequence). Trimming cost V 3 bases and J 9 bases, with 7 bases left between them. The CDR3 has 11 amino acids.

Material for sequencing was naive CD8+ T cells from PBMCs. The TCR was taken from a man aged 18-30 years in good health. Some clones in this sample may be carry-over from other donors' samples. The rearrangement joins TRBV5-4 to TRBJ2-1; TRBD2 is a possible D gene (6 bases). In DNA form, the CDR3 reads TGTGCCAGCAGCTCCGGGGGTGAGCAGTTCTTC. Translating gives CASSSGGEQFF. The whole variable domain, filled in from reference TRBV5-4 and TRBJ2-1, reads ETGVTQSPTHLIKTRGQQVTLRCSSQSGHNTVSWYQQALGQGPQFIFQYYREEENGRGNFPPRFSGLQFPNYSSELNVNALELDDSALYLCASSSGGEQFFGPGTRLTVL.